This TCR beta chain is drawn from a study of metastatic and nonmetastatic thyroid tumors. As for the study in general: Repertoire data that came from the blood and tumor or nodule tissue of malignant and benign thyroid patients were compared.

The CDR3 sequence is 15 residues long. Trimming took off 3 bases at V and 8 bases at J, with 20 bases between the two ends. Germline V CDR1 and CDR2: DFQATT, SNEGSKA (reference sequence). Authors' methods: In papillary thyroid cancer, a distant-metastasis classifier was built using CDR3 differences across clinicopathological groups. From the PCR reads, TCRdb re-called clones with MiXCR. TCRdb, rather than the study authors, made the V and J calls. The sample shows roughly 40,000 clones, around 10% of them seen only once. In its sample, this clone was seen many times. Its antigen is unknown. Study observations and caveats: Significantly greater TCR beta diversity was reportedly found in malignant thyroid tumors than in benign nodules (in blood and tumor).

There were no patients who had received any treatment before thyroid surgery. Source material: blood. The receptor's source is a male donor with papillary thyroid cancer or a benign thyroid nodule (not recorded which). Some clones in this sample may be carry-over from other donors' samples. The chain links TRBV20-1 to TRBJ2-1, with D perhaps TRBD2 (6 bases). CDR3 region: CSASIGAGTYDEQFF. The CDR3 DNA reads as TGCAGTGCTAGCATCGGTGCGGGAACGTACGATGAGCAGTTCTTC.